The next 7 T cell receptor beta chains were all read from a single sample in a study of PD-1 blockade in mismatch repair-deficient tumors. TCRdb keeps only in-frame clones here, not all; method: immunoSEQ multiplex PCR. The profile shows tens of thousands of clones, approximately 84% of them singletons. Here the sequenced sample was peripheral blood, taken 2 weeks after starting pembrolizumab. These receptors were taken from an adult with mismatch repair-deficient cancer.

V gene TRBV29-1 combines with J gene TRBJ2-7; perhaps TRBD1 as D (6 bases). Trimming pared 8 bases from V and 2 bases from J, leaving 10 bases between. The CDR3 runs 11 residues. Germline CDR1 SQVTM, CDR2 ANQGSEA. The CDR3 region is CSFRTAYEQYF. In DNA, the CDR3 is TGCAGCTTCCGGACAGCCTACGAGCAGTACTTC.

The CDR3 DNA sequence: TGTGCCAGCAGCCAAGGGCCCTCCGGGGCGGGAGGGAGGAATGAGCAGTTCTTC. Amino acid sequence: CASSQGPSGAGGRNEQFF. V usage is TRBV4-2 and J usage is TRBJ2-1; TRBD2 matches at 9 bases. The CDR3 totals 18 residues. Trimming took 1 base from V and 7 from J; bases not matched to a gene: 14. Germline V gene sequence: CDR1 LGHNA, CDR2 YNFKEQ.

The genes are TRBV13 and TRBJ2-3; D assignment may be TRBD1 or TRBD2 (5 bases each). The germline V gene has CDR1 PRHDT and CDR2 FYEKMQ (reference sequence). Trimming cost V 3 bases and J 2 bases, with 6 bases left between them. The CDR3 loop spans 13 amino acids. This chain's CDR3 is CASSFGTTDTQYF. The CDR3 DNA follows: TGTGCCAGCAGCTTCGGGACCACAGATACGCAGTATTTT. Full variable domain (missing parts from reference TRBV13 and TRBJ2-3): AAGVIQSPRHLIKEKRETATLKCYPIPRHDTVYWYQQGPGQDPQFLISFYEKMQSDKGSIPDRFSAQQFSDYHSELNMSSLELGDSALYFCASSFGTTDTQYFGPGTRLTVL.

The chain carries TRBV28 and TRBJ2-1; D could derive from TRBD1 or TRBD2 (6 bases each). With 5 bases removed from V and 8 bases from J, the gap between germline ends came to 19 bases. Germline values: CDR1 MDHEN, CDR2 SYDVKM. The CDR3 loop spans 15 amino acids. The DNA for the CDR3 is TGTGCCAGCAGTCCCCGCATCTACGGGGGCGATGAGCAGTTCTTC. Translated, it gives CASSPRIYGGDEQFF.

This chain uses TRBV5-1 with TRBJ2-1; D may be TRBD1 (6 bases). This CDR3 region has 16 residues. Germline-derived CDR1 and CDR2 are SGHRS and YFSETQ. Trimming took off 4 bases at V and 2 bases at J, with 16 bases between the two ends. This CDR3 is CASSHAPGVTYNEQFF. The CDR3 bases are TGCGCCAGCAGCCACGCCCCAGGGGTTACCTACAATGAGCAGTTCTTC.

The rearrangement joins TRBV18 to TRBJ2-3; 7 positions agree with TRBD1. Germline V gives CDR1 KGHSH, CDR2 LQKENI. The CDR3 runs to 16 residues. Trimming at V came to 5 bases and at J to 4 bases, leaving 12 bases not matched to a gene. This chain's CDR3 is CASSYTTGPHSDTQYF. CDR3 bases: TGTGCCAGCTCATATACGACAGGGCCACATTCAGATACGCAGTATTTT.

The V gene is TRBV11-2, the J gene TRBJ1-2; no reliable D call. Germline lookup yields CDR1 SGHAT and CDR2 FQNNGV. Trimming cost V 1 base and J 0 bases, with 9 bases left between them. The CDR3 length is 15 residues. CDR3 sequence (DNA): TGTGCCAGCAGCTTAGCTCAGGCTCCTAACTATGGCTACACCTTC. It translates to CASSLAQAPNYGYTF.